This TCR beta chain is from a study of cytomegalovirus exposure and HLA in healthy donors. Findings of the study overall: High sensitivity and specificity were reportedly achieved when the classifier diagnosed cytomegalovirus status. Within the 120 or so validation repertoires, first-cohort TCR clusters tended to co-occur, according to a later analysis.

Trimming at V came to 3 bases and at J to 7 bases, leaving 6 bases not matched to a gene. CDR3 length: 14 residues. The V gene's germline CDR1 is LGHNT and CDR2 FRNRAP. This clone appeared a single time. What it recognizes is unknown. Separate from the 666-subject first cohort, the roughly 120-subject validation cohort was the one that the donors belonged to. Sequencing used immunoSEQ multiplex PCR; TCRdb keeps in-frame clones, though not all of them. The sample contains approximately 120,000 clones, about 94% of which appear only once. Sequenced sample: PBMCs. The chain joins TRBV12-5 to TRBJ1-1, with TRBD1 matching 9 bases. The sequence was obtained from a woman younger than 35 in good health and CMV-seronegative. The CDR3 sequence is CASGLTGGVNEAFF. The CDR3 nucleotides read TGTGCTAGTGGTTTAACAGGGGGCGTAAATGAAGCTTTCTTT.